Below, 7 T cell receptor beta chains from the same sample are listed, as sequenced in a study of blood T cell repertoires in COVID-19. The protocol was immunoSEQ multiplex PCR, while the TCRdb copy is restricted to in-frame clones and leaves out a portion. Of 85,000 to 120,000 clones listed, roughly 92% are singletons. The specimen was peripheral blood. The origin of the receptors is a woman aged 45-65 years with COVID-19, enrolled during active disease.

This chain uses TRBV5-4 with TRBJ1-5; 7 bases agree with TRBD1. The length of the CDR3 is 14 residues. The germline gives CDR1 SGHNT, CDR2 YYREEE (reference sequence). The V segment lost 2 bases and the J segment 5 bases; nucleotides outside the gene matches: 4. CDR3 sequence (DNA): TGTGCCAGCAGCTTAGCAGGGGGAGATCAGCCCCAGCATTTT. Protein sequence: CASSLAGGDQPQHF.

The gene calls are TRBV11-3 and TRBJ2-7; no firm D call. The CDR3 has 12 amino acids. Between the trimmed V and J ends, which lost 1 base and 3 bases, there was a span of 4 bases. Per germline, CDR1 SGHNT and CDR2 YENEEA. CDR3 protein: CASSLARYEQYF. CDR3 bases: TGTGCCAGCAGCTTAGCTCGCTACGAGCAGTACTTC.

This chain joins TRBV9 and TRBJ1-1; 7 nucleotides match TRBD1. The CDR3 is made up of 16 amino acids. V shed 1 base and J 7 bases; nucleotides not matched to a gene: 13. Germline lookup yields CDR1 SGDLS and CDR2 YYNGEE. The CDR3 region is CASSVPTFTGESEAFF. The CDR3 DNA sequence: TGTGCCAGCAGCGTACCCACTTTCACAGGGGAAAGTGAAGCTTTCTTT.

The chain uses TRBV18 and TRBJ1-1, with 8 bases matching TRBD1. This CDR3 is 14 amino acids long. V lost 5 bases to trimming and J lost 7 bases; unmatched junction nucleotides: 9. CDR1 and CDR2 (germline): KGHSH, LQKENI. CDR3 nucleotide sequence: TGTGCCAGCTCATTGGACAGGGATCCCGTTGAAGCTTTCTTT. It specifies CASSLDRDPVEAFF.

The gene calls are TRBV6-2 or TRBV6-3 and TRBJ1-2; TRBD1 matches 7 bases. Trimming at V came to 2 bases and at J to 4 bases, leaving 4 bases not matched to a gene. The germline V gene has CDR1 MNHEY and CDR2 SVGEGT. The CDR3 loop spans 14 amino acids. The CDR3 reads CASSYGTEFYGYTF. The CDR3 coding sequence is TGTGCCAGCAGTTACGGGACAGAATTCTATGGCTACACCTTC.

The chain employs TRBV19 and TRBJ2-3; perhaps TRBD1 as D (6 bases). From germline, CDR1 is LNHDA and CDR2 SQIVND (reference sequence). Trimming shortened V by 6 bases and J by 10 bases, and 14 bases separated the two germline ends. This CDR3 region has 12 residues. The CDR3 DNA reads TGTGCCAGTAGCCAAACAGGGTTTGCGCAGTATTTT. It is translated as CASSQTGFAQYF.

The J gene is TRBJ2-7, the V gene TRBV28; D is perhaps TRBD1 (6 bases). The CDR3 runs 14 residues. Trimming left V 2 bases short and J 2 bases short, with 10 bases between. CDR1 MDHEN and CDR2 SYDVKM come from the germline V gene. CDR3 sequence (DNA): TGTGCCAGCAGTTTAGGGGGCCGAGCCTACGAGCAGTACGTC. Its translation: CASSLGGRAYEQYV.